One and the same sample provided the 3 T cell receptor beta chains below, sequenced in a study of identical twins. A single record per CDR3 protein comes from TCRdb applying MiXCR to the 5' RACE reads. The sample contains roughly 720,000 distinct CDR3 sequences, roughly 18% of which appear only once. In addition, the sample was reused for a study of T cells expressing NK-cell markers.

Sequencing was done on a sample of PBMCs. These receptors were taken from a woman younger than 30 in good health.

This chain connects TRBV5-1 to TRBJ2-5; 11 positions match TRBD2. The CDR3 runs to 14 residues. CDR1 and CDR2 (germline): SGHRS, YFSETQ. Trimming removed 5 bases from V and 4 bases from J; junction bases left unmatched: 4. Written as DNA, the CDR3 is TGCGCCAGCAGTAGCGGGGGGGCCAGAGAGACCCAGTACTTC. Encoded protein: CASSSGGARETQYF.

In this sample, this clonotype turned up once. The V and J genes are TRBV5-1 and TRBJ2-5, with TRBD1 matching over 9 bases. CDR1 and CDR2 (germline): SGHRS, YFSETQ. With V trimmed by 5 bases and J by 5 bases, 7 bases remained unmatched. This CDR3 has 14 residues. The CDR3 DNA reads TGCGCCAGCAGTTCGGACAGGGGAGGGGAGACCCAGTACTTC. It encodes CASSSDRGGETQYF.

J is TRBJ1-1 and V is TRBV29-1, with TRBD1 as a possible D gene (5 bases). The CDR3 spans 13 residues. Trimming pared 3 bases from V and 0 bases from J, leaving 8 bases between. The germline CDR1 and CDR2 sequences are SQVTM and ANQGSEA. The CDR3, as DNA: TGCAGCGTTGAGGGACGGGTGAACACTGAAGCTTTCTTT. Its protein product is CSVEGRVNTEAFF.